The next 8 T cell receptor beta chains were all read from a single sample in a study of technical replicates of blood from a handful of donors. TCRdb's copy holds only in-frame clones and misses some; the assay was immunoSEQ multiplex PCR. The sample holds tens of thousands of clones, around 97% seen once. The material sequenced was T cells isolated from PBMCs. The receptors come from a human donor in good health.

The V gene is TRBV21-1, the J gene TRBJ2-7; the D call of TRBD1 is as the table states it, not checked on the DNA. TRBV21-1 is a pseudogene. The CDR3 loop spans 14 amino acids. In nucleotides, the CDR3 is TGTGCCAGCAGCCTGACAGGGGCCATCTACGAGCAGTACTTC. Protein sequence: CASSLTGAIYEQYF.

Here the CDR3 DNA reads TGTGCCAGCAGTTTGCGGGAGCCCACAGATACGCAGTATTTT. The encoded protein is CASSLREPTDTQYF. V and J are TRBV27 and TRBJ2-3, with 7 bases that match TRBD2. Germline V gives CDR1 MNHEY, CDR2 SMNVEV (reference sequence). V was pared by 3 bases and J by 2 bases, with 2 bases of the junction left unmatched. CDR3 size: 14 residues.

The gene calls are TRBV5-6 and TRBJ1-1; unclear D gene. CDR1 and CDR2 (germline): SGHDT, YYEEEE. V was cut by 0 bases and J by 1 base, with 16 bases left in between. The CDR3 is made up of 17 amino acids. Written as DNA, the CDR3 is TGTGCCAGCAGCTTGGCCCCCGGGGTAATGGGGAACACTGAAGCTTTCTTT. Its protein is CASSLAPGVMGNTEAFF.

This chain joins TRBV27 and TRBJ1-6; TRBD1 matches at 7 bases. The V segment lost 10 bases and the J segment 4 bases; nucleotides outside the gene matches: 10. The germline V gene encodes CDR1 MNHEY and CDR2 SMNVEV (reference sequence). The CDR3 covers 15 residues. In nucleotides, the CDR3 is TGTGCCACCCAAGGGGGCCAGGCATATAATTCACCCCTCCACTTT. Encoded protein: CATQGGQAYNSPLHF.

The gene calls are TRBV19 and TRBJ2-3; 8 bases line up with TRBD2. V trimming: 3 bases; J trimming: 4 bases; junction bases outside the gene matches: 9. The CDR3 has 16 residues. CDR1 and CDR2 from the germline V gene are LNHDA and SQIVND (reference sequence). CDR3 bases: TGTGCCAGTAGTATCAGAGCGGGGGCCCCAGCAGATACGCAGTATTTT. Translation gives CASSIRAGAPADTQYF.

This rearrangement joins TRBV4-1 to TRBJ2-1; no clear D gene. CDR3 size: 13 residues. The germline V gene has CDR1 MGHRA and CDR2 YSYEKL. With 3 bases removed from V and 7 bases from J, the gap between germline ends came to 10 bases. CDR3 sequence: CASSQSIENEQFF. The CDR3 coding sequence is TGCGCCAGCAGCCAGTCCATTGAGAATGAGCAGTTCTTC.

The chain employs TRBV7-9 and TRBJ1-1; 7 bases map to TRBD1. Losses at the gene ends were 5 bases for V and 1 base for J; bases not matched to a gene: 7. Germline CDR1 is SEHNR and CDR2 is FQNEAQ (reference sequence). The CDR3 contains 15 residues. The CDR3 protein is CASSPRDRRNTEAFF. The CDR3 region has the DNA TGTGCCAGCAGCCCGAGGGACAGAAGGAACACTGAAGCTTTCTTT.

The chain is built from TRBV28 and TRBJ1-5, with 8 bases aligning to TRBD1. The V gene's germline CDR1 is MDHEN and CDR2 SYDVKM. The CDR3 contains 14 residues. V was pared by 3 bases and J by 5 bases, with 3 bases of the junction left unmatched. This chain's CDR3 is CASSFSRGHQPQHF. CDR3 nucleotides: TGTGCCAGCAGTTTTAGCAGGGGGCATCAGCCCCAGCATTTT.